These T cell receptor beta chains were read from a single sample in a study of prognosis after radiotherapy for stage I lung cancer. One entry per CDR3 protein results from TCRdb running MiXCR on the multiplex PCR reads. The table includes 26,000 or so distinct CDR3 sequences, about 32% detected once. The sample in question was PBMCs, obtained before or after stereotactic body radiation therapy (not recorded which). The receptors were sampled from a donor of 50 years or more with non-small cell lung cancer. CDR3s include the opening cysteine and the closing phenylalanine or tryptophan. Clone size is stated in some rows and not others, as once, few, many or a class when expanded.

. | TRBV6-9 | CASSYSGTGEQYF
once | TRBV19 | CASGRTLLANTGELFF
many | TRBV11-3 | CASSLPWGDSPYNEQFF
. | TRBV19 | CASSMDRGPTEAFF
. | TRBV6-1 | CASSAGASNQPQHF
many | TRBV3-1 | CASSQPGYTQYF
many | TRBV16 | CASSPQGNYGYTF
many | TRBV4-1 | CASSQVGEGLYEQYF
many | TRBV10-2 | CASSPRDRSSYEQYF
many | TRBV4-1 | CASSLYRGVNQPQHF
. | TRBV11-2 | CASSLDQTGGNEQFF
. | TRBV2 | CASSLLAGAYNEQFF
. | TRBV11-3 | CASSSRDTNVNEQFF
many | TRBV12-3/TRBV12-4 | CASSPRTGLLNTEAFF
many | TRBV9 | CASSEIARGNTIYF
once | TRBV7-9 | CASRLTLGQGGTQYF
. | TRBV11-2 | CASSLLTSGGSRETQYF
many | TRBV11-2 | CASSLGVREFGNTIYF
. | TRBV5-1 | CASSLGPGDGEYEQYF
many | TRBV2 | CASSYTEAEAFF
many | TRBV9 | CASSVGGTVNTEAFF
many | TRBV20-1 | CSARDGTRGEAFF
many | TRBV18 | CASSPINSNQETQYF
many | TRBV19 | CASSLRRGGGNTEAFF
many | TRBV11-3 | CASSPSGLSYEQYF
many | TRBV12-3/TRBV12-4 | CASSLWENEQFF
many | TRBV7-8 | CASSLGPGNTEAFF
many | TRBV12-3/TRBV12-4 | CASSLGGGVSNQPQHF
. | TRBV24-1 | CATSDGSVPPQHF
many | TRBV28 | CASGTSGRLKGELFF
once | TRBV5-1 | CASSLGHCYTEAFF
many | TRBV11-3 | CASSFTGTKQYF
. | TRBV5-1 | CASSSPGGGRIDEQFF
many | TRBV3-1 | CASSRLGGRSYNEQFF
. | TRBV6-2/TRBV6-3 | CASSERDRLRDYGYTF
many | TRBV27 | CASRRTGENIQYF
many | TRBV6-9 | CASSYSGGGSLYEQYF
. | TRBV7-2 | CASTSVGDNEQFF
many | TRBV6-4 | CASSESSGGADTQYF
many | TRBV2 | CASSVLGSGYTF
many | TRBV6-2/TRBV6-3 | CASSTAGGRSNEQFF
. | TRBV12-3/TRBV12-4 | CASSPAGIADSPLHF
many | TRBV20-1 | CSARAGGQPQHF
many | TRBV7-2 | CASSWDNLNTGELFF
many | TRBV6-4 | CASAPGDRGLGYTF
many | TRBV2 | CASGTDRGLGEDTQYF